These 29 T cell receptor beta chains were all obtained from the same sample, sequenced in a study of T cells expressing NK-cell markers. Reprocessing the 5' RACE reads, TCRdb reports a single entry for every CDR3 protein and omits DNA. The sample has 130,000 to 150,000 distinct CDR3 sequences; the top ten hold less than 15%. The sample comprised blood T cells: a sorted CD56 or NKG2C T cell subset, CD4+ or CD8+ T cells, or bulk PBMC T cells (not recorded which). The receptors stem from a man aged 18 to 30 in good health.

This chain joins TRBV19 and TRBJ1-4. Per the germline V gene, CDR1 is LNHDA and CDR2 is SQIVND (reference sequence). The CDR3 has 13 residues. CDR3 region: CASSWAVNEKLFF. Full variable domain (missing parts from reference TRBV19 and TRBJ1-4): DGGITQSPKYLFRKEGQNVTLSCEQNLNHDAMYWYRQDPGQGLRLIYYSQIVNDFQKGDIAEGYSVSREKKESFPLTVTSAQKNPTAFYLCASSWAVNEKLFFGSGTQLSVL.

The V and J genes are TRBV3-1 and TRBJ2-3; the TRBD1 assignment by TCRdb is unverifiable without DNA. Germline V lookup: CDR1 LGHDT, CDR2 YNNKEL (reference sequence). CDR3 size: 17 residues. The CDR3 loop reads CASSQGTGGAFTDTQYF.

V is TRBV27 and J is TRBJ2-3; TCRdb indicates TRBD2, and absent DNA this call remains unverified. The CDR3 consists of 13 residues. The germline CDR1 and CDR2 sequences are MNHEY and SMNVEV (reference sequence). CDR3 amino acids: CATSGTDTDTQYF.

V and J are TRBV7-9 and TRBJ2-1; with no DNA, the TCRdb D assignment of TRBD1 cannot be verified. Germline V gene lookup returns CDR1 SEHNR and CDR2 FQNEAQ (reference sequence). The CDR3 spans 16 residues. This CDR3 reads CASSHPVDLLRNEQFF. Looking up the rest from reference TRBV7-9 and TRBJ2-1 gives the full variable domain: DTGVSQNPRHKITKRGQNVTFRCDPISEHNRLYWYRQTLGQGPEFLTYFQNEAQLEKSRLLSDRFSAERPKGSFSTLEIQRTEQGDSAMYLCASSHPVDLLRNEQFFGPGTRLTVL.

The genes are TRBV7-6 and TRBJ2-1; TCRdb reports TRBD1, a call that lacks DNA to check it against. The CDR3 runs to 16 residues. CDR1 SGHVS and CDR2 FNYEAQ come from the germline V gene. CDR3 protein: CASSLWGRSQFDEQFF.

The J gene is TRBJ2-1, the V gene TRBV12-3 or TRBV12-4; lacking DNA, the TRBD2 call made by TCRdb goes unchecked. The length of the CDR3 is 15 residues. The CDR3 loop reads CASSHGIAGGYEQFF.

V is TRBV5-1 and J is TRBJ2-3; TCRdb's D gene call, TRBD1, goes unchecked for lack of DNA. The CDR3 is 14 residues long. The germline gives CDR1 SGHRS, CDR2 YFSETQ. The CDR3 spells CASSLPDRADTQYF.

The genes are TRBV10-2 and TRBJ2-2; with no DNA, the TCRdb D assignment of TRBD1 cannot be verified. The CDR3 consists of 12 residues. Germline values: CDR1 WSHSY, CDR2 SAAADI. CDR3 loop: CASSGDVGELFF.

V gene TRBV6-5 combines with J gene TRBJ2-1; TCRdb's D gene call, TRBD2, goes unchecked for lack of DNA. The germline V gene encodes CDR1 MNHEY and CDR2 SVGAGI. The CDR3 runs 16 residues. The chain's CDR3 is CASSYSTSGSFGEQFF.

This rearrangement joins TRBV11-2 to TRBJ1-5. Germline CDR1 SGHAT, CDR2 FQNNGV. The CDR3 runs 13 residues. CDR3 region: CASSPTVGQPQHF.

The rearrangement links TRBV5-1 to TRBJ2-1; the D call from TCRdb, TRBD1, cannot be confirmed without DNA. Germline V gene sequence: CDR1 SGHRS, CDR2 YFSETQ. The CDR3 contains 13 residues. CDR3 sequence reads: CASSPLEYNEQFF. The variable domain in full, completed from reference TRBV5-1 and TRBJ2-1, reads KAGVTQTPRYLIKTRGQQVTLSCSPISGHRSVSWYQQTPGQGLQFLFEYFSETQRNKGNFPGRFSGRQFSNSRSEMNVSTLELGDSALYLCASSPLEYNEQFFGPGTRLTVL.

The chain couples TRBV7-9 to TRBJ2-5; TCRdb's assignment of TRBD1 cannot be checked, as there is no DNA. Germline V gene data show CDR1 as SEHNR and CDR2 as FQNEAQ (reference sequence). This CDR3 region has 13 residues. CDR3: CASSSGTEETQYF.

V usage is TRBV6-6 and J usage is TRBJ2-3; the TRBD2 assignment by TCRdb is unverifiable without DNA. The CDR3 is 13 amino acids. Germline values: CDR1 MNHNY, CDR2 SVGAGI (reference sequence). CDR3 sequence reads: CASCGGSGDTQYF.

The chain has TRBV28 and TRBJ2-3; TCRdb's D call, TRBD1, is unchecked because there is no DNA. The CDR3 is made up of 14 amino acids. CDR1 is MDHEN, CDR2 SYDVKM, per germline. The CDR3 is CASIGRGRVDTQYF.

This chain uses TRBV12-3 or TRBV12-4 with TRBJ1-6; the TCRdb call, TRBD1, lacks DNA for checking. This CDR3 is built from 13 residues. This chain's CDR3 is CASSPPGSSPLHF.

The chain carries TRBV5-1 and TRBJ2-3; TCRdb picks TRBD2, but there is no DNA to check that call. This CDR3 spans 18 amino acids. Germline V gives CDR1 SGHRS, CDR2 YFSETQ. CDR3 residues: CASSLFGSGGPLPDTQYF.

The CDR3 reads CASSERESYNEQFF. This chain connects TRBV6-1 to TRBJ2-1. The CDR3 has 14 amino acids. Germline V gene data show CDR1 as MNHNS and CDR2 as SASEGT.

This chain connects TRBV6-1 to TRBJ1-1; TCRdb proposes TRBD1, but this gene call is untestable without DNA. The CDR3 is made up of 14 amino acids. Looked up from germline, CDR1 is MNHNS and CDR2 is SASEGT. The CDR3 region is CASRRDPGFSEAFF.

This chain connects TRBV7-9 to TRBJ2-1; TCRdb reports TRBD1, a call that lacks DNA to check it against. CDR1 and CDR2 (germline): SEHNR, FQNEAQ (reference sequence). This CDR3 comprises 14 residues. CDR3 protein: CASSLLTENNEQFF.

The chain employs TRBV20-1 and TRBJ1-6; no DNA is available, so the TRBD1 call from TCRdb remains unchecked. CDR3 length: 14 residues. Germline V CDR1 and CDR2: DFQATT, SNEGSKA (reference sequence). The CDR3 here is CSAKRQGFDSPLHF.

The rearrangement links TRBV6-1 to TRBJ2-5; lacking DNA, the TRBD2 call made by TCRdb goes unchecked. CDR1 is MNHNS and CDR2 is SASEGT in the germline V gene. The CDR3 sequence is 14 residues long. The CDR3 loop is CASSQLAGGETQYF.

The CDR3 here is CSAWGQAHSTDTQYF. The gene calls are TRBV20-1 and TRBJ2-3; TCRdb's D gene call, TRBD1, goes unchecked for lack of DNA. Looked up from germline, CDR1 is DFQATT and CDR2 is SNEGSKA (reference sequence). The CDR3 length is 15 residues.

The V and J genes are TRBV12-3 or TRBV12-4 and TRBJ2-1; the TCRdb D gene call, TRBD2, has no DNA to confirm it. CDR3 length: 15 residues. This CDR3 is CASSTRGPPRDEQFF.

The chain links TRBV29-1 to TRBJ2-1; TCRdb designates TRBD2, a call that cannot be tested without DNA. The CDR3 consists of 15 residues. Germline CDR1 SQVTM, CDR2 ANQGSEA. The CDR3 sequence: CSVEDPGALFNEQFF.

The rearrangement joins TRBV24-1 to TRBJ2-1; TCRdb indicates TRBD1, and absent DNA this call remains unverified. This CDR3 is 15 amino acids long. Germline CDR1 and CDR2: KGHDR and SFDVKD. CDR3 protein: CATSDFRTEDNEQFF.

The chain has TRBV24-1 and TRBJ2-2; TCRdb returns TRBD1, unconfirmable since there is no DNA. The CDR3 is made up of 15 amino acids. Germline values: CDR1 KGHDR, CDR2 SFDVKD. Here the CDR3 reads CATSRTVANTGELFF.

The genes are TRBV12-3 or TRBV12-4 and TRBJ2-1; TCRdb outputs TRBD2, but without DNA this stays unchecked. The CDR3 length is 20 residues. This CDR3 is CASSLAAATSTLGRVDEQFF.

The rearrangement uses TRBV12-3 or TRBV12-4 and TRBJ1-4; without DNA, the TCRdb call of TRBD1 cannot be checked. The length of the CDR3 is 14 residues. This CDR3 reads CASTLDRASEKLFF.

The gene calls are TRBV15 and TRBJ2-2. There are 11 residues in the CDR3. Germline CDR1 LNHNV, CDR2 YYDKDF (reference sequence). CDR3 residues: CATTDTGELFF. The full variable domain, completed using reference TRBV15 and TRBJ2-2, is DAMVIQNPRYQVTQFGKPVTLSCSQTLNHNVMYWYQQKSSQAPKLLFHYYDKDFNNEADTPDNFQSRRPNTSFCFLDIRSPGLGDTAMYLCATTDTGELFFGEGSRLTVL.